This T cell receptor (beta chain) was captured in a study of monozygotic twins with inflammatory bowel disease. Findings and limits, study-wide: Among IBD patients, fewer clonotypes were shared with others than among healthy twins, especially with disease activity.

Of note for this clonotype: Its antigen is as yet unknown.

This CDR3 region has 15 residues. Germline CDR1 is DFQATT and CDR2 is SNEGSKA (reference sequence). TCRdb reanalyzed the 5' RACE reads and collapses them to one entry per CDR3 protein, without DNA. The sample table sets out about 330,000 distinct CDR3 sequences. The rearrangement links TRBV20-1 to TRBJ1-2; TCRdb reports TRBD1, a call that lacks DNA to check it against. Sequenced sample: blood. The receptor was isolated from a human donor with ulcerative colitis or Crohn's disease, or a healthy co-twin of an affected twin (not recorded which). This CDR3 reads CSARGGTGGTYGYTF.